Described below is a single T cell receptor beta chain sequence and its context. This entry belongs to a study of blood T cell repertoires in COVID-19. Study-wide context: Researchers got acute and convalescent COVID-19 samples from the United States, Italy and Spain.

As processed by the authors: For nucleated cells, counts were estimated from reference gene primer amplification. TCRdb's copy holds only in-frame clones and misses some; the assay was immunoSEQ multiplex PCR. The DNA was the basis for D and trimming; V, J and clone size are from that table. The sample carries fewer than 250,000 clones, around 86% recorded once. Seattle patients were enrolled while actively infected and followed longitudinally. This sequence was found in a man aged 50-60 years with COVID-19, enrolled during active disease. The sample was peripheral blood.

The CDR3 DNA sequence: TGTGCCAGCTCCCCCAGGGGGGTAAGCAATCAGCCCCAGCATTTT. Protein: CASSPRGVSNQPQHF. The J gene is TRBJ1-5, the V gene TRBV18, with TRBD1 matching over 7 bases. The junction had 6 bases not matched to a gene; V was cut back by 6 bases and J by 1 base. CDR3 length: 15 residues. Germline loops: CDR1 KGHSH, CDR2 LQKENI.